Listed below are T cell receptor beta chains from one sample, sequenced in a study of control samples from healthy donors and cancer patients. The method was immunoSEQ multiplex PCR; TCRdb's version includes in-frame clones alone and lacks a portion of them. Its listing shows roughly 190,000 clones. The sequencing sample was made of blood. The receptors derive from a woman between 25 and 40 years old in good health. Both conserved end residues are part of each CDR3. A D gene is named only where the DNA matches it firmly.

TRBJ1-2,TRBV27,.,TGTGCCAGCAGTCCCTCCGGGGCGGCCGGCTACACCTTC,CASSPSGAAGYTF
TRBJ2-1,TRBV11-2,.,TGTGCCAGCAGCTTAGGAGTGGGGACCACCTACAATGAGCAGTTCTTC,CASSLGVGTTYNEQFF
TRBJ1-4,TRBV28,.,TGTGCCAGCAGTGCAACGGGGGCAACTAATGAAAAACTGTTTTTT,CASSATGATNEKLFF
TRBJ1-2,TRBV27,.,TGTGCCAGCAGTTTCGGGACTTCCTATGGCTACACCTTC,CASSFGTSYGYTF
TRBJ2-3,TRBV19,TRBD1,TGTGCCAGTAGGCCGACAGGGTTCACAGATACGCAGTATTTT,CASRPTGFTDTQYF
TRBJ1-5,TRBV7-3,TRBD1,TGTGCCAGCAGCGGAGGACAGGGTCAGCCCCAGCATTTT,CASSGGQGQPQHF
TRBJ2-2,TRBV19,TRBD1,TGTGCCAGTACGTTCGGGACAGGGGCCCCCGGGGAGCTGTTTTTT,CASTFGTGAPGELFF
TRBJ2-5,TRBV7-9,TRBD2,TGTGCCAGCAGCAGAGCACTAGCGGGGGTAGAGACCCAGTACTTC,CASSRALAGVETQYF
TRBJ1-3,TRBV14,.,TGTGCCAGCAGCCAAGATACCGGTCGCGGAAACACCATATATTTT,CASSQDTGRGNTIYF
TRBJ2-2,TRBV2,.,TGTGCCAGCAGTGTAGGGGTGGGGTTCGGGGAGCTGTTTTTT,CASSVGVGFGELFF
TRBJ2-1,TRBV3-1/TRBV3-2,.,TGTGCCAGCAGTCGTGTGGCGGATGAGCAGTTCTTC,CASSRVADEQFF
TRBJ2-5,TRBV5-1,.,TGCGCCAGCAGCCAACAGGGGGGGGAGACCCAGTACTTC,CASSQQGGETQYF
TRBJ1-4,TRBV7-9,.,TGTGCCAGCAGCTTAATAAGTCGTAATGAAAAACTGTTTTTT,CASSLISRNEKLFF
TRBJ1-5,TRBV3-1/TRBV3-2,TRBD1,TGTGCCAGCAGCCAGGGACAGGGGGTGAGGGAGAATCAGCCCCAGCATTTT,CASSQGQGVRENQPQHF
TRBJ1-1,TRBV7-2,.,TGTGCCAGCAGCTCAAGGGTCCACACTGAAGCTTTCTTT,CASSSRVHTEAFF
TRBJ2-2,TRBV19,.,TGTGCCAGATCAGTGGCGAACACCGGGGAGCTGTTTTTT,CARSVANTGELFF
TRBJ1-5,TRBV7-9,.,TGTGCCAGCAGCCCCGAGGCTTTCGGCAATCAGCCCCAGCATTTT,CASSPEAFGNQPQHF
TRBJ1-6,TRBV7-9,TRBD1,TGTGCCAGCAGCCTGGGACAGACCTCTTCACCCCTCCACTTT,CASSLGQTSSPLHF
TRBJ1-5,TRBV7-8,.,TGTGCCAGCAGCTCCCGGACAGAACACAATCAGCCCCAGCATTTT,CASSSRTEHNQPQHF
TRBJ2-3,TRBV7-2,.,TGTGCCAGCAGCTGGCTAGCAAACACAGATACGCAGTATTTT,CASSWLANTDTQYF
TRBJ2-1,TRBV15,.,TGTGCCACCAGCAGAGGGGGGCTGGGAGTGTTCTCCTACAATGAGCAGTTCTTC,CATSRGGLGVFSYNEQFF
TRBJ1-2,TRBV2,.,TGTGCCAGCAGCCGGACAGTCCCAGGCGGCTCTTATGGCTACACCTTC,CASSRTVPGGSYGYTF
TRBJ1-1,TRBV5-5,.,TGTGCCAGCAGCGTCAGGGTTTTGACTGAAGCTTTCTTT,CASSVRVLTEAFF
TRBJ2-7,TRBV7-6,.,TGTGCCAGCAGCTTAGGGGCGACAGCCTACGAGCAGTACTTC,CASSLGATAYEQYF
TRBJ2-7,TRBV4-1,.,TGCGCCAGCAGCCAATACCTCCCGACTTCGTTATACGAGCAGTACTTC,CASSQYLPTSLYEQYF